One and the same sample provided the 5 T cell receptor beta chains below, sequenced in a study of blood T cells in healthy people across ages. Then a second PCR, running roughly 7 to 11 cycles, was carried out with a sample-barcoded 5' primer and a J-beta primer mix. MiXCR was run by TCRdb on the 5' RACE reads, yielding one entry per CDR3 protein. The table lists more than 450,000 distinct CDR3 sequences, approximately 26% of them singletons. This sample also belongs to another study, concerning T cells of mothers and their children.

Sequencing was performed on blood. These receptor sequences come from a boy younger than 10 in good health.

CDR3 DNA sequence: TGTGCCAGCAGCTCGGCGAGTTATCTCTCTGGGGCCAACGTCCTGACTTTC. Translation: CASSSASYLSGANVLTF. The gene calls are TRBV7-2 and TRBJ2-6; D gene ambiguous. Germline V lookup: CDR1 SGHTA, CDR2 FQGNSA. Trimming removed 4 bases from V and 0 bases from J, with 13 bases in between. The CDR3 covers 17 residues.

The chain carries TRBV6-6 and TRBJ1-5; D is ambiguous. CDR1 and CDR2 (germline): MNHNY, SVGAGI (reference sequence). Trimming left V 7 bases short and J 0 bases short, with 7 bases between. The CDR3 sequence is 13 residues long. CDR3 sequence reads: CASNRYSNQPQHF. Here the CDR3 DNA reads TGTGCCAGCAACAGATATAGCAATCAGCCCCAGCATTTT.

The chain is built from TRBV7-9 and TRBJ2-1, with D perhaps assigned TRBD1 or TRBD2 (5 bases each). Germline CDR1 and CDR2: SEHNR and FQNEAQ (reference sequence). The ends were cut back, 4 bases at V and 6 bases at J, with 7 bases in the middle. CDR3 size: 12 residues. The CDR3 spells CASSWDLNEQFF. The CDR3 DNA follows: TGTGCCAGCAGCTGGGACCTCAATGAGCAGTTCTTC.

The V call is TRBV7-9, the J call TRBJ1-3; 8 bases fit TRBD1. Germline V lookup: CDR1 SEHNR, CDR2 FQNEAQ (reference sequence). The CDR3 extends over 15 amino acids. J lost 0 bases, V lost 6 bases, and 4 bases had no gene match. The CDR3 here is CASRRQGTSGNTIYF. The CDR3 DNA is TGTGCCAGCAGGAGACAGGGGACCTCTGGAAACACCATATATTTT.

CDR3 region: CSAREGLGGETQYF. In DNA, the CDR3 is TGCAGTGCTAGAGAGGGATTGGGCGGGGAGACCCAGTACTTC. The chain is built from TRBV20-1 and TRBJ2-5; maybe TRBD2 (5 bases). The CDR3 contains 14 residues. From germline, CDR1 is DFQATT and CDR2 SNEGSKA (reference sequence). Trimming took 0 bases from V and 5 from J, leaving 13 bases between them.